Listed below are T cell receptor beta chains from one sample, sequenced in a study of shared clonotypes between healthy human individuals. The repertoire was sequenced with immunoSEQ multiplex PCR; TCRdb's copy has only in-frame clones and lacks some. The sample gives over a million clones, 75% to 80% of which show up once; 0.6% to 0.7% is in the top ten. The sample taken for sequencing was memory CD4+ T cells from PBMCs. The receptors shown here come from a young man in good health. Some clones in this sample may be carry-over from other donors' samples. Both conserved end residues are part of each CDR3. A D gene is named only where the DNA matches it firmly. Clone size is stated in some rows and not others, as once, few, many or a class when expanded.

>.|TRBJ2-2|TRBV5-5|.
CASSLAVGGLTGELFF
TGTGCCAGCAGCTTGGCCGTTGGTGGGCTTACCGGGGAGCTGTTTTTT
>few|TRBJ1-1|TRBV11-3|.
CASSGSGGEAFF
TGTGCCAGCAGCGGAAGCGGGGGTGAAGCTTTCTTT
>once|TRBJ2-2|TRBV5-1|.
CASSSLETYTGELFF
TGCGCCAGCAGCTCCCTTGAGACTTACACCGGGGAGCTGTTTTTT
>.|TRBJ2-7|TRBV18|.
CASSPRAYEQYF
TGTGCCAGCTCACCCAGAGCCTACGAGCAGTACTTC
>.|TRBJ2-1|TRBV19|.
CASSGGYNEQFF
TGTGCCAGTAGTGGGGGCTACAATGAGCAGTTCTTC
>.|TRBJ1-4|TRBV28|TRBD1
CASRQGGEKLFF
TGTGCCAGCAGGCAGGGGGGAGAAAAACTGTTTTTT
>.|TRBJ2-1|TRBV5-4|.
CASSRAGQNYNEQFF
TGTGCCAGCAGCAGGGCGGGACAGAACTACAATGAGCAGTTCTTC
>once|TRBJ1-2|TRBV7-2|.
CASSSISRGTDYGYTF
TGTGCCAGCAGCTCCATATCCCGGGGGACCGACTATGGCTACACCTTC
>.|TRBJ2-7|TRBV6-1|.
CASTPQGGRNYEQYF
TGTGCCAGCACCCCACAGGGGGGGAGGAATTACGAGCAGTACTTC
>.|TRBJ1-2|TRBV5-1|.
CASSLDRYGYTF
TGCGCCAGCAGCTTGGACAGATATGGCTACACCTTC
>.|TRBJ2-1|TRBV7-2|TRBD1
CASSPLDRESQFF
TGTGCCAGCAGCCCCCTGGACAGGGAATCGCAGTTCTTC
>.|TRBJ2-6|TRBV19|.
CASSKFQGDGANVLTF
TGTGCCAGTAGTAAGTTTCAGGGCGACGGGGCCAACGTCCTGACTTTC
>.|TRBJ2-5|TRBV18|.
CASSKNREAETQYF
TGTGCCAGCTCTAAGAACAGGGAGGCGGAGACCCAGTACTTC
>.|TRBJ2-1|TRBV10-3|.
CAIGRGDYNEQFF
TGTGCCATCGGGCGGGGAGACTACAATGAGCAGTTCTTC
>.|TRBJ2-1|TRBV29-1|TRBD1
CSADRAAYNEQFF
TGCAGCGCGGACAGGGCCGCCTACAATGAGCAGTTCTTC
>.|TRBJ2-1|TRBV6-6|TRBD2
CASELAGKNEQFF
TGTGCCAGCGAACTAGCGGGTAAAAATGAGCAGTTCTTC
>.|TRBJ2-6|TRBV4-1|.
CASSQAPTSGANVLTF
TGCGCCAGCAGCCAAGCCCCCACTTCCGGGGCCAACGTCCTGACTTTC
>.|TRBJ2-7|TRBV5-1|.
CASSLDRGAAGAWYEQYF
TGCGCCAGCAGCTTGGACAGGGGTGCAGCGGGAGCATGGTACGAGCAGTACTTC
>.|TRBJ2-7|TRBV29-1|.
CSVAPASQGYYEQYF
TGCAGCGTTGCCCCGGCGAGCCAGGGATACTACGAGCAGTACTTC
>.|TRBJ2-1|TRBV5-1|.
CASSLVPVSEQFF
TGCGCCAGCAGCTTGGTCCCGGTAAGTGAGCAGTTCTTC
>.|TRBJ1-1|TRBV5-4|.
CASSLRAVNTEAFF
TGTGCCAGCAGCTTGAGGGCAGTGAACACTGAAGCTTTCTTT
>few|TRBJ1-1|TRBV11-2|TRBD1
CASSLDRGTEAFF
TGTGCCAGCAGCTTAGACAGGGGGACTGAAGCTTTCTTT
>.|TRBJ2-3|TRBV27|.
CASSLLLAPDTQYF
TGTGCCAGCAGTTTATTACTAGCCCCAGATACGCAGTATTTT
>.|TRBJ2-2|TRBV5-1|TRBD2
CASSAATSLGSGELFF
TGCGCCAGCAGCGCGGCGACTAGCTTGGGCAGCGGGGAGCTGTTTTTT
>.|TRBJ2-1|TRBV28|TRBD2
CASTDMTSARDEQFF
TGTGCCAGCACCGACATGACTAGCGCCAGGGATGAGCAGTTCTTC
>few|TRBJ2-1|TRBV5-4|.
CASSGVRIDEQFF
TGTGCCAGTTCAGGTGTTCGTATCGATGAGCAGTTCTTC
>.|TRBJ1-4|TRBV10-3|TRBD1
CAISEVAGGTPATNEKLFF
TGTGCCATCAGTGAGGTGGCAGGGGGCACCCCTGCAACTAATGAAAAACTGTTTTTT
>.|TRBJ1-4|TRBV29-1|.
CSVEAGSEKLFF
TGCAGCGTTGAAGCGGGCTCTGAAAAACTGTTTTTT
>once|TRBJ2-7|TRBV5-1|.
CASSFGWGADEQYF
TGCGCCAGCAGCTTCGGTTGGGGTGCGGACGAGCAGTACTTC
>.|TRBJ2-1|TRBV6-5|TRBD2
CASSYSASGLYNEQFF
TGTGCCAGCAGTTACTCCGCTAGCGGGCTGTACAATGAGCAGTTCTTC
>.|TRBJ1-6|TRBV4-3|TRBD1
CASSQDRDRNSPLHF
TGCGCCAGCAGCCAAGACCGGGACAGAAATTCACCCCTCCACTTT
>.|TRBJ2-3|TRBV29-1|TRBD1
CSGTGLSTDTQYF
TGCAGCGGGACAGGGTTAAGCACAGATACGCAGTATTTT
>few|TRBJ2-3|TRBV6-1|.
CASNPRDFLTDTQYF
TGTGCCAGCAACCCCCGGGATTTCCTCACAGATACGCAGTATTTT
>.|TRBJ2-5|TRBV29-1|.
CSVNRDGAHQETQYF
TGCAGCGTGAACAGGGACGGAGCCCACCAAGAGACCCAGTACTTC
>.|TRBJ2-3|TRBV5-1|TRBD1
CASSAGTGGRATDTQYF
TGCGCCAGCAGCGCCGGGACAGGGGGCCGCGCCACAGATACGCAGTATTTT
>.|TRBJ2-1|TRBV18|.
CASSRSSGDNEQFF
TGTGCCAGCTCACGGAGTAGCGGTGACAATGAGCAGTTCTTC
>.|TRBJ2-7|TRBV10-3|TRBD2
CAISPGLAGGGTYEQYF
TGTGCCATCAGCCCGGGACTAGCGGGAGGAGGGACCTACGAGCAGTACTTC
>.|TRBJ2-7|TRBV6-5|TRBD1
CASKTRDRTNEQYF
TGTGCCAGCAAAACAAGGGACAGAACAAACGAGCAGTACTTC
>few|TRBJ1-4|TRBV9|.
CASSLTVGEKLFF
TGTGCCAGCAGCTTGACAGTGGGGGAAAAACTGTTTTTT
>few|TRBJ2-7|TRBV15|.
CATSRGSLMKAPGDEQYF
TGTGCCACCAGCAGAGGCTCCTTGATGAAAGCCCCGGGGGACGAGCAGTACTTC
>.|TRBJ2-5|TRBV5-1|.
CASSLGVGSWETQYF
TGCGCCAGCAGCTTGGGGGTGGGGTCCTGGGAGACCCAGTACTTC
>.|TRBJ1-1|TRBV4-2|.
CASSQGSNGGTEAFF
TGTGCCAGCAGCCAAGGGAGTAACGGCGGGACTGAAGCTTTCTTT
>.|TRBJ1-2|TRBV27|.
CASSLSGVYGYTF
TGTGCCAGCAGTTTATCAGGTGTATACGGCTACACCTTC
>.|TRBJ2-7|TRBV28|.
CASSSQGGRVEQYF
TGTGCCAGCAGTTCGCAAGGGGGGCGTGTAGAGCAGTACTTC
>.|TRBJ2-6|TRBV6-6|TRBD1
CASRTGGSGANVLTF
TGTGCCAGCAGAACAGGGGGCTCTGGGGCCAACGTCCTGACTTTC
>few|TRBJ1-5|TRBV19|.
CASSMRTPNSNQPQHF
TGTGCCAGTAGTATGAGGACACCGAATAGCAATCAGCCCCAGCATTTT
>few|TRBJ1-4|TRBV4-1|TRBD1
CASSPTGVNEKLFF
TGCGCCAGCAGCCCCACAGGGGTAAATGAAAAACTGTTTTTT
>.|TRBJ2-1|TRBV11-2|.
CASSLTRHDEQFF
TGTGCCAGCAGCTTGACTAGGCACGACGAGCAGTTCTTC
>.|TRBJ2-7|TRBV5-4|TRBD2
CASSQLLARPYEQYF
TGTGCCAGCAGCCAACTACTAGCGAGGCCATACGAGCAGTACTTC
>.|TRBJ2-1|TRBV6-6|TRBD2
CASSPTAGVYNEQFF
TGTGCCAGCAGCCCTACAGCGGGAGTGTACAATGAGCAGTTCTTC
>.|TRBJ2-3|TRBV29-1|TRBD2
CSVEGLAGLSDTQYF
TGCAGCGTGGAGGGACTAGCGGGACTGTCAGATACGCAGTATTTC